The clone carrying this TCR beta chain showed up just once. Its antigen is unknown. This specimen belongs to a study of long-term antiretroviral therapy in people with HIV. The overall study: Collection of the earliest samples took place about a decade ahead of the 2015 immediate-ART recommendation.

Overall study results and limits: CDR3 length ranges were narrower in HIV repertoires than in controls.

Donors each had at least one pre-ART PBMC sample and at least two post-ART ones. Specimens carried roughly 0.95-10 million cryopreserved PBMC before DNA extraction. The authors ran the immunoSEQ assay, v3.0, at survey level. Some clones are missing from TCRdb's copy, which holds only in-frame ones; the method was immunoSEQ multiplex PCR. This repertoire shows around 8,000 clones, 81% found once; its top ten account for about 14%. The CDR3 length is 14 residues. Germline V gene data show CDR1 as SNHLY and CDR2 as FYNNEI. Trimming cost V 7 bases and J 0 bases; bases outside gene matches: 5. The origin of this receptor is a man aged 40-49 years with HIV. The material was unsorted PBMCs, obtained about 2.5 years before starting antiretroviral therapy. The chain employs TRBV2 and TRBJ2-7; 8 nucleotides line up with TRBD1. The CDR3 sequence is CASTLTGASYEQYF. In DNA form, the CDR3 reads TGTGCCAGCACCCTGACAGGGGCCTCCTACGAGCAGTACTTC.